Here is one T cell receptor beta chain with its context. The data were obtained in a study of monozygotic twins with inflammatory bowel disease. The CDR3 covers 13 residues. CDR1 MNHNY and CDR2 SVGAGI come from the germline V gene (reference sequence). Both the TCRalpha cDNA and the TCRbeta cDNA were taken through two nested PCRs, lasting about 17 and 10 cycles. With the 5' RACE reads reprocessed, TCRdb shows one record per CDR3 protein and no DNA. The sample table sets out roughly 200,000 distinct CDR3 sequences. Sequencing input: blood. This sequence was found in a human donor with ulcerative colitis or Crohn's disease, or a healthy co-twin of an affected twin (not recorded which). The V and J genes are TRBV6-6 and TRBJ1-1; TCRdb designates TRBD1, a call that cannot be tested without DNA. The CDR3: CATRDRVNTEAFF.